Listed below are T cell receptor beta chains from one sample, sequenced in a study of T cell repertoires in cytomegalovirus infection. A single record per CDR3 protein comes from TCRdb applying MiXCR to the reads. The sample yields hundreds of thousands of distinct CDR3 sequences, roughly 30% seen once. Sequenced material: PBMCs. The origin of the receptors is a human donor in good health (CMV status not recorded). Some clones in this sample may be carry-over from other donors' samples. CDR3s include the opening cysteine and the closing phenylalanine or tryptophan. A D gene is named only where the DNA matches it firmly. The listing skips clone size in some rows; elsewhere it reads once, few, many or a size class.

size	D	J	V	DNA	CDR3
few	TRBD2	TRBJ2-1	TRBV7-6	TGTGCCAGCAGCTTCCTACTCAAATCCGGGACTAGCGGGGGGCCTAACAATGAGCAGTTCTTC	CASSFLLKSGTSGGPNNEQFF
few	TRBD1	TRBJ1-1	TRBV5-1	TGCGCCAGCAGCTTCCACAGGGGTGACACTGAAGCTTTCTTT	CASSFHRGDTEAFF
few	.	TRBJ1-6	TRBV19	TGTGCCAGTAGGGTCTCCTATAATTCACCCCTCCACTTT	CASRVSYNSPLHF
.	.	TRBJ1-5	TRBV5-5	TGTGCCAGCAGCTTGAAGTGGGGAGATCAGCCCCAGCATTTT	CASSLKWGDQPQHF
.	TRBD2	TRBJ2-1	TRBV19	TGTGCCAGTAGTCCCTTTAGTGCGGGGGTTAACAATGAGCAGTTCTTC	CASSPFSAGVNNEQFF
few	.	TRBJ2-5	TRBV6-2/TRBV6-3	TGTGCCAGCAATCCTAGAGACTTAAGGTGGGAGACCCAGTACTTC	CASNPRDLRWETQYF
.	.	TRBJ2-4	TRBV6-1	TGTGCCAGCAGTGAAGATGGGGGGATACTGATAGCCAAAAACATTCAGTACTTC	CASSEDGGILIAKNIQYF
.	.	TRBJ1-5	TRBV6-1	TGTGCCAGCAGCCACACAGATAGCAATCAGCCCCAGCATTTT	CASSHTDSNQPQHF
few	.	TRBJ1-2	TRBV12-3/TRBV12-4	TGTGCCAGCAGAGACGGGAATGGAGGGCTCTATGGCTACACCTTC	CASRDGNGGLYGYTF
.	.	TRBJ2-7	TRBV27	TGTGCCTGCAGTTTCTCAGGGTCCGGGTACGAGCAGTACTTC	CACSFSGSGYEQYF
few	TRBD2	TRBJ2-1	TRBV2	TGTGCCAGCAGGGCGGGGGGGCCTAATGAGCAGTTCTTC	CASRAGGPNEQFF
few	.	TRBJ2-7	TRBV4-3	TGCGCCAGCAGCCAAGTTCTGCCGGGCTACGAGCAGTACTTC	CASSQVLPGYEQYF
.	.	TRBJ1-5	TRBV19	TGTGCCAGTAGTATCTTGGGACGGGGACTAGCTCGCAATCAGCCCCAGCATTTT	CASSILGRGLARNQPQHF
few	.	TRBJ2-3	TRBV7-9	TGTGCCAGCAGCTTAGCAGCCAGCGCAGATACGCAGTATTTT	CASSLAASADTQYF
few	.	TRBJ1-2	TRBV5-7	TGTGCCAGCAGCGACACCGGGTACGGCTACACCTTC	CASSDTGYGYTF
few	TRBD1	TRBJ1-1	TRBV30	TGTGCCTGGAGTGACTTACAGGGGAAAGAAGCTTTCTTT	CAWSDLQGKEAFF
.	.	TRBJ1-5	TRBV12-3/TRBV12-4	TGTGCCAGCAGTTGGCAGGGAGGGGGCAATCAGCCCCAGCATTTT	CASSWQGGGNQPQHF